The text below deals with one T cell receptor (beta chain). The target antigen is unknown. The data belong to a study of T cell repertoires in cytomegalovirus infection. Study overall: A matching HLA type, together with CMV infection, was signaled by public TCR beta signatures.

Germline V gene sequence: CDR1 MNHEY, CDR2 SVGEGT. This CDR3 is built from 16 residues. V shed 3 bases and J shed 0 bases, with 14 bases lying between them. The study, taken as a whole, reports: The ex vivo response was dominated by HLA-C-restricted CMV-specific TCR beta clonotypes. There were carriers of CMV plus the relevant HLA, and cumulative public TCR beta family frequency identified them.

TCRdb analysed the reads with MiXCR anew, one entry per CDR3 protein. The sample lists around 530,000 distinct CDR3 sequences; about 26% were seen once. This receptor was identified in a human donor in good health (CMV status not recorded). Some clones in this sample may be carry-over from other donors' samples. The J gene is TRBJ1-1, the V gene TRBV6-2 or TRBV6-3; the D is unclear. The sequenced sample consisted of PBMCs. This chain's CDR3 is CASSYPVAAMNTEAFF. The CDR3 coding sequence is TGTGCCAGCAGTTATCCCGTGGCAGCTATGAACACTGAAGCTTTCTTT.